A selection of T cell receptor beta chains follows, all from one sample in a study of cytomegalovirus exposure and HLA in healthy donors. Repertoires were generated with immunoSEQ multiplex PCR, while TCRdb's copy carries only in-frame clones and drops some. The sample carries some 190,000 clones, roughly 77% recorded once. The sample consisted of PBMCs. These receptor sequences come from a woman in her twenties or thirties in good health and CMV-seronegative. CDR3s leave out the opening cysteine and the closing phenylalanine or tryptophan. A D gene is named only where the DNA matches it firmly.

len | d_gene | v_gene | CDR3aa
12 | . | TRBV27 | ASRRQVGTDTQY
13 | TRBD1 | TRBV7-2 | ASSSDRGLDSPLH
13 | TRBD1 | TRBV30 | AWDGDRQGGYGYT
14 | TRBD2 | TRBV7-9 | ASSSAGGAGTDTQY
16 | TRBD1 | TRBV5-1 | ASSPRRTGKVEVGELF
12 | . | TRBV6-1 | ASSQGATNEKLF
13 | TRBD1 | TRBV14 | ASSQEKGQNQPQH
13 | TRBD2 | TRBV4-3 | ASSQAGLAAYEQY
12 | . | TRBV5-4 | ASSSKDSYTEAF
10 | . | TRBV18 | ASSRGWGPVH
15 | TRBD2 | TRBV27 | ASSLRGPLAGYNEQF
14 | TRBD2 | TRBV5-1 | ASSPRGGGAMETQY
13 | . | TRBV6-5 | ASSYSKGLNEKLF
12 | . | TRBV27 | ASSFSGLSYEQY
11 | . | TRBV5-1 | ASSLLAEETQY
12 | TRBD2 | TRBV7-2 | ASSFSGGVYEQY
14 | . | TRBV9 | ASSVNVLPLEGGYT
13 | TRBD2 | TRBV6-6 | ASSYAGGPSGTQY
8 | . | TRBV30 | AWIQTEAF
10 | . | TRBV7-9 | SSSLNLETQY
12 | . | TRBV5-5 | ASSLGGGTDTQY
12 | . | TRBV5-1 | ASSLKQGNSPLH
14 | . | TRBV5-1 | ASSSRRGSNTGELF
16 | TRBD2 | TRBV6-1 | ASSDPQRGALVTGELF
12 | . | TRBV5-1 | ASSWDGGGNGYT
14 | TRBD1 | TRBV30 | AWTMKGQTGGQPQH
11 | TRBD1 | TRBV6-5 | ASTDRPDYGYT
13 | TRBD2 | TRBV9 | ASSDRGGVQETQY
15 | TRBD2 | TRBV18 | ASSPPRGGAGGDTQY
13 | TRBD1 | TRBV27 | ASSFDREGNQPQH
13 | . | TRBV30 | AWSLGILSNQPQH
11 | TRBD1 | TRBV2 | ASGGQANQPQH
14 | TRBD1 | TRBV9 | ASSGGQGRGPETQY
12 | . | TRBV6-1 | ASSGGIGNQPQH
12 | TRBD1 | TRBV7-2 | ASSRDRVSYGYT
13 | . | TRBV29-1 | SAESPGLGAYEQY
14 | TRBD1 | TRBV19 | ASSTGQGWAYNEQF
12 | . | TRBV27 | ASSQGRKPGEQY
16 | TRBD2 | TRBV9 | ASSSTSGGRIGADTQY
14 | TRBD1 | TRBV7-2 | ASSSSTGGAGNTIY
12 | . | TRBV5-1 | ASSSTGRNTEAF
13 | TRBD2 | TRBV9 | ASGPYRGGGNEQF
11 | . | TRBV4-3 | ASSPDREYEQY
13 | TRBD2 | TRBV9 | ASSVVSGGAGELF
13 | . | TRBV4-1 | ASSQEFRGRETQY
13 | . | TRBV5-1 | ASSLEAGFPGGYT
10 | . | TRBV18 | ASSPFADTQY
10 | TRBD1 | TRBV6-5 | ASSYPGQGAF
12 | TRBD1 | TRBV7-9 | ASSPDRGIEKLF
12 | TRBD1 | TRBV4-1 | ASSHTGAGNTIY